This TCR beta chain originates from a study of T cell repertoires in cytomegalovirus infection. V gave up 3 bases and J gave up 4 bases, with 6 bases separating them. The V gene's germline CDR1 is MNHEY and CDR2 SMNVEV (reference sequence). The CDR3 contains 13 residues. A word on this clonotype: Its antigen is undetermined.

TCRdb ran MiXCR on the reads and lists one entry per CDR3 protein. The sample includes about 900,000 distinct CDR3 sequences, roughly a third of them seen just once. This chain joins TRBV27 and TRBJ2-2; D call uncertain. Material: cultured CD8+ T cells from PBMCs, obtained from culture after CMV antigen stimulation. The TCR sequence derives from a human donor in good health (CMV status not recorded). Some clones in this sample may be carry-over from other donors' samples. The chain's CDR3 is CASSFYGTGELFF. In nucleotides, the CDR3 is TGTGCCAGCAGTTTCTACGGCACCGGGGAGCTGTTTTTT.